This TCR beta chain was recorded in a study of CD8 T cells in Susac syndrome. The CDR3 loop spans 15 amino acids. Trimming left V 4 bases short and J 2 bases short, with 13 bases between. Germline CDR1 is MNHEY and CDR2 is SVGAGI. CD8+ and CD4+ T cells taken from blood had their TCR beta sequenced. RNA, at roughly 0.45 to 1 ug, was reverse transcribed with random hexamers. TCRdb analysed the immunoSEQ multiplex PCR reads with MiXCR anew, one entry per CDR3 protein. The data hold 92,000 or so distinct CDR3 sequences, with roughly 96% observed a single time. The sequence derives from a human donor with Susac syndrome. Specimen: CD8+ T cells from PBMCs. The chain has TRBV6-5 and TRBJ2-3; D gene unclear. CDR3: CASSSELQDTDTQYF. The CDR3 coding sequence is TGTGCCAGCAGTTCAGAGTTACAAGACACAGATACGCAGTATTTT.